The 24 T cell receptor beta chains in this list originate from one sample, sequenced in a study of blood T cell repertoires in COVID-19. Assay used: immunoSEQ multiplex PCR; TCRdb lists only in-frame clones, some missing. The table shows 150,000 to 200,000 clones, with approximately 84% occurring only once. The sample comprised peripheral blood. Receptor source: a woman aged 50 to 60 with COVID-19, enrolled during active disease.

The chain links TRBV29-1 to TRBJ1-2; 10 bases agree with TRBD1. CDR1 and CDR2 from the germline V gene are SQVTM and ANQGSEA. The CDR3 sequence is 15 residues long. V lost 5 bases, J lost 6 bases, and 12 bases stayed unmatched. In DNA form, the CDR3 reads TGCAGCGTTCCGTCTCCGGGACAGGGGATCCATGGCTACACCTTC. It yields the protein CSVPSPGQGIHGYTF. The whole variable domain, filled in from reference TRBV29-1 and TRBJ1-2, reads SAVISQKPSRDICQRGTSLTIQCQVDSQVTMMFWYRQQPGQSLTLIATANQGSEATYESGFVIDKFPISRPNLTFSTLTVSNMSPEDSSIYLCSVPSPGQGIHGYTFGSGTRLTVV.

The rearrangement joins TRBV19 to TRBJ1-1; possible D gene TRBD1, 6 bases. Trimming shortened V by 9 bases and J by 1 base, and 18 bases separated the two germline ends. This CDR3 contains 15 residues. Per germline, CDR1 LNHDA and CDR2 SQIVND (reference sequence). DNA for the CDR3: TGTGCCAGCGGGAAACCGGGGGGCCGGAACACTGAAGCTTTCTTT. Protein: CASGKPGGRNTEAFF.

The chain combines TRBV14 with TRBJ2-5; D gene uncertain. The CDR3 runs to 11 residues. Germline assignment: CDR1 SGHDN and CDR2 FVKESK. The V gene lost 3 bases and the J gene lost 7 bases, with 6 bases spanning the gap. The CDR3 protein is CASSHSWTQYF. As DNA, the CDR3 is TGTGCCAGCAGCCATTCCTGGACCCAGTACTTC.

The V gene is TRBV6-5, the J gene TRBJ2-1, with D unclear. From germline, CDR1 is MNHEY and CDR2 SVGAGI. The CDR3 runs 15 residues. The V gene lost 5 bases and the J gene lost 0 bases, with 11 bases spanning the gap. The CDR3 loop reads CASSPTTFSYNEQFF. The CDR3 DNA follows: TGTGCCAGCAGTCCGACAACGTTCTCCTACAATGAGCAGTTCTTC.

The chain has TRBV7-3 and TRBJ2-7, with D maybe TRBD2 (6 bases). Looked up from germline, CDR1 is SGHTA and CDR2 is FQGTGA. The CDR3 loop spans 14 amino acids. The ends were cut back, 5 bases at V and 2 bases at J, with 13 bases in the middle. DNA for the CDR3: TGTGCCAGCAGCCCCGGGACTGATCCCTACGAGCAGTACTTC. Translating gives CASSPGTDPYEQYF.

This chain links TRBV18 with TRBJ1-6, with D unresolved. The CDR3 sequence is 16 residues long. With 2 bases removed from V and 5 bases from J, the gap between germline ends came to 13 bases. CDR1 is KGHSH, CDR2 LQKENI, per germline. The CDR3 nucleotides are TGTGCCAGCTCACCATCTTGGACGGGGAATAATTCACCCCTCCACTTT. Amino acid sequence: CASSPSWTGNNSPLHF.

The rearrangement uses TRBV10-2 and TRBJ1-1; no firm D call. The germline CDR1 and CDR2 sequences are WSHSY and SAAADI. Trimming left V 8 bases short and J 5 bases short, with 9 bases between. The CDR3 runs 11 residues. For the CDR3, the DNA is TGCGCCAGCCGGGGAGGTACTGAAGCTTTCTTT. This gives the protein CASRGGTEAFF.

The genes are TRBV7-9 and TRBJ1-2, with 7 bases aligning to TRBD1. This CDR3 is 13 amino acids long. Germline V lookup: CDR1 SEHNR, CDR2 FQNEAQ (reference sequence). Trimming at V came to 6 bases and at J to 6 bases, leaving 7 bases not matched to a gene. The CDR3 here is CASRLTGEDGYTF. CDR3 sequence (DNA): TGTGCCAGCAGACTAACAGGGGAGGATGGCTACACCTTC.

The V and J genes are TRBV11-1 and TRBJ1-1; tentative D call: TRBD1 (6 bases). CDR3 length equals 14 residues. Between the trimmed V and J ends, which lost 1 base and 6 bases, there was a span of 12 bases. CDR1 and CDR2 from the germline V gene are SGHAT and FQDESV (reference sequence). The CDR3 protein is CASSLEGGVSEAFF. The CDR3 bases are TGTGCCAGCAGCTTAGAAGGGGGGGTTTCTGAAGCTTTCTTT.

V gene TRBV3-1 (or the pseudogene TRBV3-2) combines with J gene TRBJ2-7; D may be TRBD1 (6 bases). CDR1 LGHDT and CDR2 YNNKEL come from the germline V gene (reference sequence). Trimming shortened V by 4 bases and J by 2 bases, and 12 bases separated the two germline ends. The CDR3 contains 14 residues. The chain's CDR3 is CASSLQGAPYEQYF. In DNA form, the CDR3 reads TGTGCCAGCAGCCTACAGGGTGCTCCCTACGAGCAGTACTTC.

V and J are TRBV9 and TRBJ2-3; tentative D call: TRBD1 (6 bases). Germline V CDR1 and CDR2: SGDLS, YYNGEE. The CDR3 loop spans 15 amino acids. The ends were cut back, 0 bases at V and 2 bases at J, with 10 bases in the middle. For the CDR3, the DNA is TGTGCCAGCAGCGTAGCGGGACAACCCACAGATACGCAGTATTTT. Translated, it gives CASSVAGQPTDTQYF.

The chain joins TRBV28 to TRBJ1-5; possibly TRBD1 for D (6 bases). CDR3 length equals 15 residues. Germline V CDR1 and CDR2: MDHEN, SYDVKM. Trimming stripped 4 bases from V and 0 bases from J, with 10 bases between. CDR3 region: CASSSYRDSNQPQHF. CDR3 coding DNA: TGTGCCAGCAGTTCTTACAGGGATAGCAATCAGCCCCAGCATTTT.

The chain employs TRBV28 and TRBJ1-4; TRBD1 is a possible D gene (5 bases). Germline values: CDR1 MDHEN, CDR2 SYDVKM. This CDR3 has 14 amino acids. Trimming took off 2 bases at V and 8 bases at J, with 12 bases between the two ends. For the CDR3, the DNA is TGTGCCAGCAGTTTAGGGGGGTCGGGGGAAAAACTGTTTTTT. It codes for CASSLGGSGEKLFF.

V usage is TRBV6-5 and J usage is TRBJ1-5; tentative D call: TRBD1 (5 bases). Between the trimmed V and J ends, which lost 10 bases and 7 bases, there was a span of 14 bases. Germline CDR1 and CDR2: MNHEY and SVGAGI. This CDR3 contains 12 residues. CDR3 in DNA: TGTGCCACCGGGGACTCCCGCCAGCCCCAGCATTTT. Its protein is CATGDSRQPQHF.

This clone showed up just a few times. Other DNA sequences within the sample encode an identical CDR3. The chain has TRBV6-5 and TRBJ1-2, with D unresolved. CDR3 length: 13 amino acids. Germline V CDR1 and CDR2: MNHEY, SVGAGI. V shed 6 bases and J shed 0 bases, with 8 bases lying between them. CDR3 DNA sequence: TGTGCCAGCAGCTATGGTACTAACTATGGCTACACCTTC. It encodes CASSYGTNYGYTF.

This clone occurred once. The chain has TRBV13 and TRBJ2-5, with 11 bases lining up with TRBD2. With V trimmed by 4 bases and J by 4 bases, 17 bases remained unmatched. The CDR3 sequence is 19 residues long. CDR1 PRHDT and CDR2 FYEKMQ come from the germline V gene (reference sequence). The CDR3 sequence is CASSSYTKSSGGAGETQYF. The CDR3 coding sequence is TGTGCCAGCAGCTCGTACACGAAGAGTAGCGGGGGGGCCGGAGAGACCCAGTACTTC.

V gene TRBV11-2 combines with J gene TRBJ1-2, with D unclear. Between the trimmed V and J ends, which lost 1 base and 4 bases, there was a span of 7 bases. The CDR3 contains 13 residues. The germline CDR1 and CDR2 sequences are SGHAT and FQNNGV. The CDR3, as DNA: TGTGCCAGCAGCTTAGGTGGGAGCTATGGCTACACCTTC. Its protein product is CASSLGGSYGYTF.

This clone was seen only a few times. This chain uses TRBV6-5 with TRBJ1-4, with D perhaps matching TRBD1 (5 bases). V shed 10 bases and J shed 10 bases, with 19 bases lying between them. Germline V gene data show CDR1 as MNHEY and CDR2 as SVGAGI. This CDR3 region has 13 residues. The CDR3 spells CATPGVRGGKLFF. DNA of the CDR3: TGTGCCACCCCGGGGGTGCGGGGCGGAAAACTGTTTTTT.

The chain carries TRBV6-2 or TRBV6-3 and TRBJ2-5; the match to TRBD2 covers 13 bases. With V trimmed by 5 bases and J by 10 bases, 7 bases remained unmatched. The CDR3 is made up of 14 amino acids. CDR1 and CDR2 (germline): MNHEY, SVGEGT. CDR3: CASSPTSGGEGQYF. The CDR3 nucleotides are TGTGCCAGCAGTCCAACTAGCGGGGGGGAGGGCCAGTACTTC.

The chain carries TRBV2 and TRBJ1-5, with 10 bases lining up with TRBD1. Germline V lookup: CDR1 SNHLY, CDR2 FYNNEI. The CDR3 extends over 15 amino acids. After removal of 4 bases from V and 5 bases from J, the junction contained 5 bases not matched to a gene. The CDR3 region is CASSVQGTGDQPQHF. CDR3 in DNA: TGTGCCAGCAGTGTTCAAGGGACAGGGGATCAGCCCCAGCATTTT.

CDR3 sequence reads: CAWSVMRQGSSGANVLTF. The CDR3 nucleotides read TGTGCCTGGAGTGTAATGAGACAGGGGAGTTCTGGGGCCAACGTCCTGACTTTC. The chain employs TRBV30 and TRBJ2-6, with 8 positions matching TRBD1. The V and J ends lost 0 bases and 1 base, in that order; junction bases with no gene match: 8. Germline lookup yields CDR1 GTSNPN and CDR2 SVGIG (reference sequence). The CDR3 is made up of 18 amino acids.

This clone occurred a few times. The rearrangement joins TRBV7-2 to TRBJ2-7; 8 positions match TRBD1. The CDR3 runs 16 residues. Germline V lookup: CDR1 SGHTA, CDR2 FQGNSA. Trimming removed 5 bases from V and 5 bases from J; junction bases left unmatched: 14. CDR3 DNA sequence: TGTGCCAGCAGCGGAGCGCGTACGGACAGGGTTGACGAGCAGTACTTC. It codes for CASSGARTDRVDEQYF.

In regard to this clone: The same CDR3 can be traced to other DNA sequences in this sample. The gene calls are TRBV15 and TRBJ1-3; 7 nucleotides align to TRBD1. The CDR3 has 13 amino acids. The V segment lost 9 bases and the J segment 2 bases; nucleotides outside the gene matches: 4. The germline gives CDR1 LNHNV, CDR2 YYDKDF (reference sequence). The CDR3 is CATRQGAGNTIYF. DNA for the CDR3: TGTGCCACGCGACAGGGAGCTGGAAACACCATATATTTT.

This chain joins TRBV3-1 (or the pseudogene TRBV3-2) and TRBJ2-2; the D is unclear. The germline V gene encodes CDR1 LGHDT and CDR2 YNNKEL (reference sequence). This CDR3 contains 17 residues. Trimming took 0 bases from V and 0 from J, leaving 11 bases between them. CDR3 sequence: CASSQDRNRANTGELFF. The CDR3, as DNA: TGTGCCAGCAGCCAAGATCGAAACAGAGCGAACACCGGGGAGCTGTTTTTT.